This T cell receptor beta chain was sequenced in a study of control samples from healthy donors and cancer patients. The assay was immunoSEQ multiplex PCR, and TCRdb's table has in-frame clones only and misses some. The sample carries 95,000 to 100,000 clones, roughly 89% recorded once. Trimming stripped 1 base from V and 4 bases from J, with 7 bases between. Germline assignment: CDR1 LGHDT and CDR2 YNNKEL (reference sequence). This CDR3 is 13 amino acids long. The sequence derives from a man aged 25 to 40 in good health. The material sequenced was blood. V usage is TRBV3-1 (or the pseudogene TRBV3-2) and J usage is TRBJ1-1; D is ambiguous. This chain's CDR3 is CASSQVRGTEAFF. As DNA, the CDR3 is TGTGCCAGCAGCCAAGTCCGCGGCACTGAAGCTTTCTTT.